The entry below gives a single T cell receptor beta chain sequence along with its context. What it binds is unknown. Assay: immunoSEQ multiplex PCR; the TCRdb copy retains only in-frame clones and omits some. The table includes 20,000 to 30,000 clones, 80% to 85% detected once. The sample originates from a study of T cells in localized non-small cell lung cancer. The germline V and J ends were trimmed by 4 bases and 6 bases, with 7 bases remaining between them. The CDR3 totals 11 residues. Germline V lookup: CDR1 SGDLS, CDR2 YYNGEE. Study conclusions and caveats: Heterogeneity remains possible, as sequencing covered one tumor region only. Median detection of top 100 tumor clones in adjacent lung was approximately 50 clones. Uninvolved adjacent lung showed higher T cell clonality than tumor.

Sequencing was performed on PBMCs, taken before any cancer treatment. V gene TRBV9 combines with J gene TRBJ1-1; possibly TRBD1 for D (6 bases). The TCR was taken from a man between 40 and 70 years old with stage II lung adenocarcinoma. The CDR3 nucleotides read TGTGCCAGCAGCCAGGGGTCTGAAGCTTTCTTT. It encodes CASSQGSEAFF.